The 21 T cell receptor beta chains presented below share a single source sample, sequenced in a study of cytomegalovirus exposure and HLA in healthy donors. This PCR relied on a set of 60 Vbeta primers and 13 Jbeta primers. The assay was immunoSEQ multiplex PCR, and TCRdb's table has in-frame clones only and misses some. The sample lists approximately 61,000 clones, around 72% seen once, with roughly 50% in the top ten. The sequenced sample consisted of PBMCs. The receptors were gathered from a man aged 50 to 60 in good health and CMV-seropositive.

The chain links TRBV30 to TRBJ1-5, with TRBD1 as a possible D gene (6 bases). V was cut by 2 bases and J by 5 bases, with 10 bases left in between. Germline CDR1 reads GTSNPN; CDR2 reads SVGIG (reference sequence). CDR3 length equals 13 residues. Here the CDR3 DNA reads TGTGCCTGGAGTCAGGGGAGCGATCAGCCCCAGCATTTT. It specifies CAWSQGSDQPQHF.

The V and J genes are TRBV2 and TRBJ2-7, with D unclear. The CDR3 is 12 residues long. V shed 4 bases and J shed 5 bases, with 9 bases lying between them. Germline V CDR1 and CDR2: SNHLY, FYNNEI. This chain's CDR3 is CASSVNRNEQYF. CDR3 DNA: TGTGCCAGCAGTGTAAATAGAAACGAGCAGTACTTC.

The gene calls are TRBV11-2 and TRBJ2-7; 8 bases are shared with TRBD2. The CDR3 extends over 14 amino acids. Germline assignment: CDR1 SGHAT and CDR2 FQNNGV. J was trimmed by 6 bases and V by 5 bases; bases with no gene match: 9. The CDR3 nucleotides read TGTGCCAGCAGCCGAGGGACTAGTCAGGGCGAGCAGTACTTC. Residues: CASSRGTSQGEQYF. Drawing the rest from reference TRBV11-2 and TRBJ2-7, the complete variable domain is EAGVAQSPRYKIIEKRQSVAFWCNPISGHATLYWYQQILGQGPKLLIQFQNNGVVDDSQLPKDRFSAERLKGVDSTLKIQPAKLEDSAVYLCASSRGTSQGEQYFGPGTRLTVT.

The chain couples TRBV15 to TRBJ2-3; tentatively, D is TRBD1 (7 bases). Germline CDR1 and CDR2: LNHNV and YYDKDF (reference sequence). This CDR3 has 18 residues. Trimming pared 3 bases from V and 6 bases from J, leaving 25 bases between. CDR3 protein: CATSSPGLGGSGGDTQYF. The CDR3 coding sequence is TGTGCCACCAGCAGCCCTGGCTTAGGGGGCTCTGGGGGGGATACGCAGTATTTT.

This chain joins TRBV20-1 and TRBJ1-1; D not resolved. This CDR3 has 10 residues. Trimming cost V 5 bases and J 10 bases, with 11 bases left between them. The V gene's germline CDR1 is DFQATT and CDR2 SNEGSKA (reference sequence). CDR3 amino acids: CSAEHLPAFF. The CDR3 coding sequence is TGCAGTGCTGAACACCTGCCAGCTTTCTTT.

This sequence joins TRBV6-1 and TRBJ2-7; 10 bases agree with TRBD1. CDR1 is MNHNS, CDR2 SASEGT, per germline. V lost 6 bases and J lost 2; bases outside the gene matches: 7. The CDR3 totals 15 residues. The CDR3: CASSPRDRGTYEQYF. The CDR3 nucleotides are TGTGCCAGCAGCCCTCGGGACAGGGGAACCTACGAGCAGTACTTC.

The chain joins TRBV28 to TRBJ1-5, with a tentative D call TRBD1 (6 bases). The CDR3 runs 14 residues. Germline CDR1 MDHEN, CDR2 SYDVKM. V shed 6 bases and J shed 3 bases, with 12 bases lying between them. CDR3 DNA sequence: TGTGCCAGCAGCCCGGGGGGCGCCAATCAGCCCCAGCATTTT. This gives the protein CASSPGGANQPQHF.

V usage is TRBV9 and J usage is TRBJ1-2; D is possibly TRBD1 (6 bases). The CDR3 consists of 18 residues. V lost 3 bases to trimming and J lost 1 base, with 22 bases between them. Germline-derived CDR1 and CDR2 are SGDLS and YYNGEE. This CDR3 is CASSARFGRQDSNYGYTF. The DNA for the CDR3 is TGTGCCAGCAGCGCTAGATTCGGACGACAGGACAGTAACTATGGCTACACCTTC.

The V gene is TRBV7-8, the J gene TRBJ1-1; no reliable D call. Trimming removed 5 bases at V and 1 base at J, with 11 bases between. The germline V gene encodes CDR1 SGHVS and CDR2 FQNEAQ. This CDR3 contains 14 residues. CDR3 loop: CASSPLVGNTEAFF. The DNA of the CDR3 is TGTGCCAGCAGCCCCCTAGTAGGGAACACTGAAGCTTTCTTT.

This chain links TRBV11-1 with TRBJ1-1, with a possible D match to TRBD1 (5 bases). Germline-derived CDR1 and CDR2 are SGHAT and FQDESV (reference sequence). The CDR3 sequence is 13 residues long. V lost 2 bases and J lost 5, with 9 bases in between. The CDR3 here is CASSLPGGTEAFF. As DNA, the CDR3 is TGTGCCAGCAGCTTACCCGGGGGGACTGAAGCTTTCTTT.

The chain uses TRBV7-9 and TRBJ2-5; TRBD1 is a possible D gene (7 bases). There are 15 residues in the CDR3. Germline V CDR1 and CDR2: SEHNR, FQNEAQ (reference sequence). V was shortened by 2 bases and J by 2 bases, with 12 bases between the two germline ends. The CDR3 is CASSLTGEVQETQYF. In DNA, the CDR3 is TGTGCCAGCAGCTTAACAGGGGAGGTTCAAGAGACCCAGTACTTC.

J is TRBJ2-7 and V is TRBV7-9, with a tentative D call TRBD2 (6 bases). The germline V gene has CDR1 SEHNR and CDR2 FQNEAQ (reference sequence). This CDR3 has 13 amino acids. The V and J ends lost 6 bases and 4 bases respectively, with 13 bases between them. CDR3 loop: CASRGTEAYEQYF. DNA for the CDR3: TGTGCCAGCAGAGGGACTGAGGCATACGAGCAGTACTTC. Using reference TRBV7-9 and TRBJ2-7 for the parts outside the CDR3, the full variable domain is DTGVSQNPRHKITKRGQNVTFRCDPISEHNRLYWYRQTLGQGPEFLTYFQNEAQLEKSRLLSDRFSAERPKGSFSTLEIQRTEQGDSAMYLCASRGTEAYEQYFGPGTRLTVT.

V and J are TRBV27 and TRBJ2-7; no clear D. The germline gives CDR1 MNHEY, CDR2 SMNVEV (reference sequence). The V end lost 2 bases, the J end lost 6 bases, and 14 bases lay between the germline ends. The CDR3 contains 14 residues. CDR3 bases: TGTGCCAGCAGTTTAGGTCGCAGCCGAGGCGAGCAGTACTTC. Translating gives CASSLGRSRGEQYF.

The V call is TRBV9, the J call TRBJ2-7, with 13 bases that match TRBD2. The CDR3 spans 16 residues. Germline V gene sequence: CDR1 SGDLS, CDR2 YYNGEE. V trimming: 3 bases; J trimming: 1 base; junction bases outside the gene matches: 4. The CDR3 DNA sequence: TGTGCCAGCAGCGCCGGACTAGCGGGAGCATCCTACGAGCAGTACTTC. It translates to CASSAGLAGASYEQYF. The variable domain in full, with the rest retrieved from reference TRBV9 and TRBJ2-7, is DSGVTQTPKHLITATGQRVTLRCSPRSGDLSVYWYQQSLDQGLQFLIQYYNGEERAKGNILERFSAQQFPDLHSELNLSSLELGDSALYFCASSAGLAGASYEQYFGPGTRLTVT.

The chain joins TRBV28 to TRBJ2-1, with 11 positions matching TRBD2. Losses at the gene ends were 3 bases for V and 8 bases for J; bases not matched to a gene: 6. This CDR3 spans 15 amino acids. The V gene's germline CDR1 is MDHEN and CDR2 SYDVKM. This chain's CDR3 is CASSFLLAGVYEQFF. The CDR3 nucleotides read TGTGCCAGCAGTTTTCTACTAGCGGGAGTATATGAGCAGTTCTTC.

The chain combines TRBV13 with TRBJ2-1; 9 nucleotides agree with TRBD2. CDR3 length: 16 amino acids. The V gene's germline CDR1 is PRHDT and CDR2 FYEKMQ (reference sequence). J gave up 7 bases and V 5 bases, and 12 bases lay outside the gene matches. The CDR3 spells CASSLLAGPSRNEQFF. The CDR3 bases are TGTGCCAGCAGCCTTCTAGCGGGGCCCTCCAGGAATGAGCAGTTCTTC. Drawing the rest from reference TRBV13 and TRBJ2-1, the complete variable domain is AAGVIQSPRHLIKEKRETATLKCYPIPRHDTVYWYQQGPGQDPQFLISFYEKMQSDKGSIPDRFSAQQFSDYHSELNMSSLELGDSALYFCASSLLAGPSRNEQFFGPGTRLTVL.

The V call is TRBV4-1, the J call TRBJ1-4; 7 nucleotides line up with TRBD1. The CDR3 totals 19 residues. Germline V lookup: CDR1 MGHRA, CDR2 YSYEKL. After removal of 2 bases from V and 0 bases from J, the junction contained 12 bases not matched to a gene. The CDR3 DNA sequence: TGCGCCAGCAGCCAATCAAGCGTACAGGGGTTGGCAACTAATGAAAAACTGTTTTTT. This sequence encodes CASSQSSVQGLATNEKLFF.

This clone was picked up one time. This chain uses TRBV18 with TRBJ2-2; the D gene is possibly TRBD2 (6 bases). CDR1 is KGHSH and CDR2 is LQKENI in the germline V gene. CDR3 length: 14 residues. Trimming cost V 0 bases and J 4 bases, with 6 bases left between them. CDR3 sequence (DNA): TGTGCCAGCTCACCACCGCGGGGCACCGGGGAGCTGTTTTTT. As protein: CASSPPRGTGELFF.

J is TRBJ2-3 and V is TRBV9, with D possibly being TRBD1 (5 bases). Germline V lookup: CDR1 SGDLS, CDR2 YYNGEE. CDR3 size: 15 residues. V gave up 5 bases and J gave up 2 bases, with 15 bases separating them. The CDR3: CASRMTERPTDTQYF. CDR3 DNA sequence: TGTGCCAGCAGAATGACAGAAAGGCCCACAGATACGCAGTATTTT.

The V gene is TRBV11-2, the J gene TRBJ2-2, with a weak D call TRBD2 (6 bases). Germline V gene sequence: CDR1 SGHAT, CDR2 FQNNGV. The V end lost 3 bases, the J end lost 6 bases, and 17 bases lay between the germline ends. The CDR3 is 16 residues long. The CDR3 DNA is TGTGCCAGCAGCTTTATCGCGGGGAGTATCCCCGGGGAGCTGTTTTTT. Translating it yields CASSFIAGSIPGELFF.

In DNA, the CDR3 is TGTGCCAGCAGCTTAGGCGGGGGGCTGGGACAAGAGACCCAGTACTTC. This encodes CASSLGGGLGQETQYF. The V gene is TRBV11-3, the J gene TRBJ2-5; TRBD2 agrees at 8 bases. V gave up 1 base and J gave up 2 bases; unmatched junction bases: 6. Germline CDR1 and CDR2: SGHNT and YENEEA. The CDR3 runs 16 residues.